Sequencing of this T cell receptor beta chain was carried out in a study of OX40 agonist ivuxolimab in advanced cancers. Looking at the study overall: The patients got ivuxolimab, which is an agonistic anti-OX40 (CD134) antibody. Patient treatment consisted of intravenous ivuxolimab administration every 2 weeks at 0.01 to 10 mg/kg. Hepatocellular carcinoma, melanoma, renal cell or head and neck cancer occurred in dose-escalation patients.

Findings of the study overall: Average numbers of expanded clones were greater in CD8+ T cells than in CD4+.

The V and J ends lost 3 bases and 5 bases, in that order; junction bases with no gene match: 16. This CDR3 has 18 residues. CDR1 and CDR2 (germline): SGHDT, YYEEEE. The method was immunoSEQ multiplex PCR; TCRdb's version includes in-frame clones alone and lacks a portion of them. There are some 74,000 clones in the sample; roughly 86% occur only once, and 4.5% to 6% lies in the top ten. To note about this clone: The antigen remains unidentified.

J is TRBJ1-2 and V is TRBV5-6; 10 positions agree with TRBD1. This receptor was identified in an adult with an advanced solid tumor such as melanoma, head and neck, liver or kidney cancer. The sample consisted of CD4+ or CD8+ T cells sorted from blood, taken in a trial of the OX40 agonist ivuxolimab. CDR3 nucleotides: TGTGCCAGCAGCTCCCTCGGGACAGGGGATAAGGGGGCTTATGGCTACACCTTC. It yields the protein CASSSLGTGDKGAYGYTF. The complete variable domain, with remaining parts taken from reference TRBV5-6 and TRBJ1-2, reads DAGVTQSPTHLIKTRGQQVTLRCSPKSGHDTVSWYQQALGQGPQFIFQYYEEEERQRGNFPDRFSGHQFPNYSSELNVNALLLGDSALYLCASSSLGTGDKGAYGYTFGSGTRLTVV.